Here is one TCR beta chain with its context. This specimen belongs to a study of blood T cell repertoires in COVID-19. Study summary: Spain, Italy and the United States supplied samples that represented acute and convalescent COVID-19. The analysed material was cDNA or gDNA that came from T cells, B-cell-depleted T cells, or PBMCs.

Original processing notes: Nucleated cell number was recorded as an estimate derived from reference gene primer amplification. Clones were sequenced by immunoSEQ multiplex PCR, and TCRdb holds only the in-frame ones, with some missing. The V and J calls and clone size are taken from that table; D and trimming were inferred from the DNA. The table lists about 160,000 clones, over 70% of them singletons. This CDR3 region has 17 residues. Trimming shortened V by 5 bases and J by 0 bases, and 14 bases separated the two germline ends. The germline V gene encodes CDR1 SEHNR and CDR2 FQNEAQ (reference sequence).

The sequence came from a woman over 75 with active or convalescent COVID-19. The rearrangement joins TRBV7-9 to TRBJ1-6, with no clear D. Source material: peripheral blood. CDR3: CASSPTSTLSYNSPLHF. CDR3 bases: TGTGCCAGCAGCCCGACTTCCACTCTCTCCTATAATTCACCCCTCCACTTT.